What follows describes a single TCR beta chain. Its antigen is unidentified. V lost 2 bases and J 3 bases, leaving 16 bases between the germline ends. Germline V gives CDR1 ENHRY, CDR2 SYGVKD. The CDR3 has 16 amino acids. The sample comes from a study of T-cell reconstitution after alpha-beta-depleted transplantation in children. Unique molecular identifiers were incorporated into the prepared TCRbeta library. Via MiXCR, TCRdb re-called the PCR reads, giving one row per CDR3 protein. The repertoire consists of 90,000 to 100,000 distinct CDR3 sequences, with 23% occurring once and the leading ten covering about a fifth. Regarding the study as a whole: T-cell counts and diversity were attributed mostly to newly produced T cells one year after transplant. High day-60 TCRbeta diversity in some patients came from surviving recipient T cells and thymic progenitors.

V and J are TRBV10-3 and TRBJ1-1; D may be TRBD1 (5 bases). The TCR originated in a boy aged 2 to 10 with acute lymphoblastic leukemia, due to receive a stem cell transplant. The sample consisted of PBMCs, taken before TCRalphabeta/CD19-depleted stem cell transplant. CDR3 loop: CAISEPYRDLHTEAFF. The CDR3 DNA reads as TGTGCCATCAGTGAGCCCTACCGGGACCTGCACACTGAAGCTTTCTTT.